One and the same sample provided the 18 T cell receptor beta chains below, sequenced in a study of HIV-infected patients and healthy controls. No cell fractionation was done, so the repertoire covers all unsorted peripheral blood T cells. Reverse transcription used around 500 ng RNA and constant-region primers for alpha and beta. Separate chain-specific third strand synthesis with multiplexing indices produced the alpha and beta libraries. TCRdb reanalysed the 5' RACE reads using MiXCR and keeps one entry per CDR3 protein. The data show roughly 20,000 distinct CDR3 sequences, 12% seen once. Source material: blood. These TCRs come from an adult in good health.

A note on this clonotype: A read error is possible here, since a much larger clone lies one base away. This likely comes from a read error, as the CDR3 has no conserved phenylalanine or tryptophan at its end. The CDR3 DNA follows: TGTGCCAGCAGCTTAGGGCTCACTCTAGAAGCTTTCTCT. This gives the protein CASSLGLTLEAFS. V usage is TRBV7-2 and J usage is TRBJ1-1; D gene uncertain. Trimming removed 1 base at V and 8 bases at J, with 11 bases between. This CDR3 is built from 13 residues. CDR1 and CDR2 from the germline V gene are SGHTA and FQGNSA.

This clonotype occurred many times. This chain uses TRBV7-9 with TRBJ2-7; D unclear. The CDR3 has 14 amino acids. Trimming shortened V by 3 bases and J by 3 bases, and 12 bases separated the two germline ends. Germline CDR1 SEHNR, CDR2 FQNEAQ (reference sequence). This chain's CDR3 is CASSFHSAIYEQYF. In DNA, the CDR3 is TGTGCCAGCAGCTTTCACTCGGCTATCTACGAGCAGTACTTC.

The table lists this clonotype with many counts. This sequence joins TRBV11-2 and TRBJ1-6; D not certain. The V gene's germline CDR1 is SGHAT and CDR2 FQNNGV. The CDR3 is 12 amino acids. Trimming left V 5 bases short and J 10 bases short, with 9 bases between. The CDR3 sequence: CASSQIGSPLHF. DNA of the CDR3: TGTGCCAGCAGCCAAATCGGGTCACCCCTCCACTTT. The full variable domain, completed using reference TRBV11-2 and TRBJ1-6, is EAGVAQSPRYKIIEKRQSVAFWCNPISGHATLYWYQQILGQGPKLLIQFQNNGVVDDSQLPKDRFSAERLKGVDSTLKIQPAKLEDSAVYLCASSQIGSPLHFGNGTRLTVT.

This clonotype has only a few counts. The chain couples TRBV27 to TRBJ1-1, with 9 bases aligning to TRBD1. V shed 5 bases, J shed 5 bases, and the junction held 9 bases outside the gene matches. The CDR3 runs 15 residues. CDR1 MNHEY and CDR2 SMNVEV come from the germline V gene (reference sequence). CDR3 DNA: TGTGCCAGCAGTGAGACAGGGGGAAGTAAAACTGAAGCTTTCTTT. Protein: CASSETGGSKTEAFF.

This clonotype has just a few counts. The chain couples TRBV5-6 to TRBJ1-2; the match to TRBD1 covers 7 bases. The CDR3 runs to 14 residues. Germline V gene lookup returns CDR1 SGHDT and CDR2 YYEEEE. V trimming: 3 bases; J trimming: 2 bases; junction bases outside the gene matches: 4. The CDR3 reads CASSWGTVNYGYTF. For the CDR3, the DNA is TGTGCCAGCAGCTGGGGGACAGTAAACTATGGCTACACCTTC.

This clonotype was seen only a few times. The V call is TRBV6-5, the J call TRBJ1-1; possible D gene TRBD1, 6 bases. Germline-derived CDR1 and CDR2 are MNHEY and SVGAGI. V gave up 7 bases and J gave up 2 bases, with 14 bases separating them. The CDR3 runs 14 residues. CDR3 nucleotide sequence: TGTGCCAGCAACCGAAGACAGGTTAACACTGAAGCTTTCTTT. Translation gives CASNRRQVNTEAFF.

This clonotype was counted ten times or more. The gene calls are TRBV5-1 and TRBJ1-6, with unresolved D. Trimming left V 0 bases short and J 8 bases short, with 6 bases between. This CDR3 spans 13 amino acids. In germline, CDR1 is SGHRS, CDR2 YFSETQ. CDR3 coding DNA: TGCGCCAGCAGCTTGGATAAGCATTCACCCCTCCACTTT. Protein product: CASSLDKHSPLHF.

This clonotype appeared a few times. The chain uses TRBV7-2 and TRBJ2-3, with D perhaps given as TRBD1 or TRBD2 (6 bases each). CDR1 is SGHTA, CDR2 FQGNSA, per germline. The germline V and J ends were trimmed by 5 bases and 1 base, with 19 bases remaining between them. The CDR3 extends over 17 amino acids. The CDR3 spells CASSPRLVGGGTDTQYF. The CDR3 DNA sequence: TGTGCCAGCAGCCCACGGCTGGTGGGGGGCGGCACAGATACGCAGTATTTT.

This clonotype is medium-sized in the sample. The V and J genes are TRBV7-2 and TRBJ1-5, with D possibly matching TRBD1 (5 bases). V was clipped by 1 base and J by 3 bases, with 13 bases between them. The CDR3 has 16 amino acids. Per the germline V gene, CDR1 is SGHTA and CDR2 is FQGNSA. CDR3 in amino acids: CASSLEVGRDNQPQHF. The CDR3 nucleotides are TGTGCCAGCAGCTTAGAAGTGGGCAGGGACAATCAGCCCCAGCATTTT.

This clonotype was counted ten times or more. This rearrangement joins TRBV12-3 or TRBV12-4 to TRBJ1-3; D not resolved. This CDR3 contains 12 residues. Between the trimmed V and J ends, which lost 5 bases and 6 bases, there was a span of 8 bases. The CDR3 spells CASSRDANTIYF. The CDR3 nucleotides read TGTGCCAGCAGTCGCGATGCAAACACCATATATTTT.

In this sample, this clonotype turned up many times. This chain joins TRBV6-1 and TRBJ2-7; no firm D call. The germline V gene encodes CDR1 MNHNS and CDR2 SASEGT. The CDR3 consists of 14 residues. V was trimmed by 3 bases and J by 2 bases, leaving 11 bases between them. CDR3 residues: CASSDLPEAYEQYF. For the CDR3, the DNA is TGTGCCAGCAGTGATCTCCCCGAGGCCTACGAGCAGTACTTC.

In its sample, this clonotype was seen many times. The rearrangement links TRBV7-9 to TRBJ2-7, with D tentatively TRBD2 (6 bases). The CDR3 sequence is 15 residues long. CDR1 is SEHNR, CDR2 FQNEAQ, per germline (reference sequence). V shed 7 bases and J shed 2 bases, with 18 bases lying between them. CDR3 loop: CASTPPGLLTYEQYF. In DNA, the CDR3 is TGTGCCAGCACCCCACCGGGACTGCTCACCTACGAGCAGTACTTC. Full variable domain (outside the CDR3, taken from reference TRBV7-9 and TRBJ2-7): DTGVSQNPRHKITKRGQNVTFRCDPISEHNRLYWYRQTLGQGPEFLTYFQNEAQLEKSRLLSDRFSAERPKGSFSTLEIQRTEQGDSAMYLCASTPPGLLTYEQYFGPGTRLTVT.

At least ten counts were recorded for this clonotype. The chain carries TRBV19 and TRBJ1-1; no clear D. V was pared by 1 base and J by 1 base, with 7 bases between. There are 14 residues in the CDR3. Germline lookup yields CDR1 LNHDA and CDR2 SQIVND (reference sequence). CDR3 in DNA: TGTGCCAGTAGTATAGTCCCCCGGAACACTGAAGCTTTCTTT. Translated, it gives CASSIVPRNTEAFF.

A single count supports this clonotype. The chain recombines TRBV29-1 with TRBJ2-2, with D maybe TRBD1 (6 bases). Germline CDR1 SQVTM, CDR2 ANQGSEA. The V end lost 2 bases, the J end lost 4 bases, and 17 bases lay between the germline ends. This CDR3 has 16 residues. The CDR3 DNA is TGCAGCGTTGAACTCGTTCGGGACACATCCACCGGGGAGCTGTTTTTT. Protein product: CSVELVRDTSTGELFF.

This clonotype was seen only once. The chain links TRBV9 to TRBJ2-3; 8 bases align to TRBD2. J was trimmed by 1 base and V by 4 bases; bases with no gene match: 8. Germline CDR1 and CDR2: SGDLS and YYNGEE. The CDR3 is 16 residues long. For the CDR3, the DNA is TGTGCCAGCAGCCCTTCCCCGACTAGCGGCACAGATACGCAGTATTTT. This translates into CASSPSPTSGTDTQYF.

This clonotype was seen many times. The CDR3 is CASSPTSGGAREQFF. In DNA, the CDR3 is TGTGCCAGCAGTCCGACTAGCGGGGGGGCTAGGGAGCAGTTCTTC. The chain links TRBV2 to TRBJ2-1, with 14 bases that match TRBD2. The V and J ends lost 5 bases and 10 bases, in that order; junction bases with no gene match: 7. Germline values: CDR1 SNHLY, CDR2 FYNNEI. This CDR3 region has 15 residues. Full variable domain (rest looked up from reference TRBV2 and TRBJ2-1): EPEVTQTPSHQVTQMGQEVILRCVPISNHLYFYWYRQILGQKVEFLVSFYNNEISEKSEIFDDQFSVERPDGSNFTLKIRSTKLEDSAMYFCASSPTSGGAREQFFGPGTRLTVL.

V is TRBV4-2 and J is TRBJ2-3, with a possible D match to TRBD2 (7 bases). V was shortened by 3 bases and J by 2 bases, with 12 bases between the two germline ends. The CDR3 covers 15 residues. CDR1 is LGHNA, CDR2 YNFKEQ, per germline. The DNA for the CDR3 is TGTGCCAGCAGCCACCTCGGGGGGCCCACAGATACGCAGTATTTT. The encoded protein is CASSHLGGPTDTQYF.

The rearrangement joins TRBV6-5 to TRBJ1-4; 9 nucleotides agree with TRBD1. J lost 7 bases, V lost 5 bases, and 14 bases had no gene match. The CDR3 sequence is 17 residues long. Germline V gene sequence: CDR1 MNHEY, CDR2 SVGAGI. This chain's CDR3 is CASSNRDRAWGGEKLFF. The CDR3 coding sequence is TGTGCCAGCAGTAACCGGGACAGGGCGTGGGGGGGTGAAAAACTGTTTTTT.